This TCR beta chain came from a study of beta chain features in type 1 diabetes. Findings and limits, study-wide: High TCR expression in some cells could lead to their over-representation in cDNA sequencing.

Trimming took 4 bases from V and 8 from J, leaving 8 bases between them. The CDR3 consists of 11 residues. Looked up from germline, CDR1 is SGHDT and CDR2 is YYEEEE. What was sequenced were expressed TCRB transcripts, since all of the isolated RNA had been reverse transcribed. Assay used: immunoSEQ multiplex PCR; TCRdb lists only in-frame clones, some missing. The sample contains almost 350,000 clones, roughly 8% of which appear only once. On this clone: Its specificity is unknown.

Sorting that relied on CD45RO/CCR7/CD25/CD127/CD95/CD27 yielded CD4+ naive, central memory, regulatory and stem cell-like memory cells. What was sequenced was central memory CD4+ T cells from blood. The clonotype originates from a woman younger than 35 in good health. This chain uses TRBV5-6 with TRBJ2-3; D is unclear. CDR3 nucleotides: TGTGCCAGCAGCCAGGATGTTACGCAGTATTTT. It specifies CASSQDVTQYF.